Below, 9 T cell receptor beta chains from the same sample are listed, as sequenced in a study of shared clonotypes between healthy human individuals. The repertoire was sequenced with immunoSEQ multiplex PCR; TCRdb's copy has only in-frame clones and lacks some. The sample has approximately 1.4 million clones, 95% to 99% seen once. Sample: naive CD4+ T cells sorted from blood. Subset: CD45RA+ positively selected. Source of these receptors: a man aged 25-45 years in good health.

The chain has TRBV5-6 and TRBJ2-1; 8 nucleotides agree with TRBD1. This CDR3 spans 16 amino acids. CDR1 is SGHDT, CDR2 YYEEEE, per germline. After removal of 4 bases from V and 0 bases from J, the junction contained 6 bases not matched to a gene. In DNA, the CDR3 is TGTGCCAGCAGCCATCGCACAGGGGGCTCCTACAATGAGCAGTTCTTC. Encoded protein: CASSHRTGGSYNEQFF.

The chain employs TRBV28 and TRBJ2-7; D call uncertain. The CDR3 loop spans 12 amino acids. Germline CDR1 is MDHEN and CDR2 is SYDVKM. The germline V and J ends were trimmed by 8 bases and 3 bases, with 11 bases remaining between them. CDR3 nucleotide sequence: TGTGCCAGCGCACAAGGGAACTACGAGCAGTACTTC. Its translation is CASAQGNYEQYF.

The chain uses TRBV5-1 and TRBJ2-3, with TRBD2 matching over 9 bases. CDR1 is SGHRS and CDR2 is YFSETQ in the germline V gene. V shed 2 bases, J shed 1 base, and the junction held 2 bases outside the gene matches. The CDR3 spans 15 residues. The CDR3 DNA is TGCGCCAGCAGCTTAGAGCGGGAGGGCACAGATACGCAGTATTTT. It yields the protein CASSLEREGTDTQYF. The entire variable domain, with the rest obtained from reference TRBV5-1 and TRBJ2-3, is as follows: KAGVTQTPRYLIKTRGQQVTLSCSPISGHRSVSWYQQTPGQGLQFLFEYFSETQRNKGNFPGRFSGRQFSNSRSEMNVSTLELGDSALYLCASSLEREGTDTQYFGPGTRLTVL.

The gene calls are TRBV5-1 and TRBJ2-3; 8 positions match TRBD2. J lost 6 bases, V lost 4 bases, and 13 bases had no gene match. The CDR3 loop spans 16 amino acids. CDR1 and CDR2 from the germline V gene are SGHRS and YFSETQ. CDR3 sequence reads: CASSPAGGAGADTQYF. The CDR3 DNA reads TGCGCCAGCAGCCCCGCCGGGGGAGCGGGAGCCGATACGCAGTATTTT.

The chain joins TRBV9 to TRBJ2-3; D perhaps matches TRBD1 (5 bases). The CDR3 totals 16 residues. Trimming left V 3 bases short and J 0 bases short, with 14 bases between. The germline gives CDR1 SGDLS, CDR2 YYNGEE. This chain's CDR3 is CASSGGGATSTDTQYF. CDR3 nucleotide sequence: TGTGCCAGCAGCGGGGGCGGAGCAACTAGCACAGATACGCAGTATTTT.

This sequence joins TRBV19 and TRBJ1-5; 9 bases agree with TRBD1. V shed 7 bases, J shed 4 bases, and the junction held 5 bases outside the gene matches. This CDR3 is 14 amino acids long. Germline V gives CDR1 LNHDA, CDR2 SQIVND (reference sequence). The CDR3 DNA reads TGTGCCAGTAAACTACAGGGGGCGAATCAGCCCCAGCATTTT. Translation gives CASKLQGANQPQHF.

In this sample, this clone turned up once. The V and J genes are TRBV15 and TRBJ1-4; D gene ambiguous. The CDR3 has 16 amino acids. V was clipped by 0 bases and J by 1 base, with 9 bases between them. CDR1 is LNHNV, CDR2 YYDKDF, per germline (reference sequence). The CDR3 reads CATSRDHRVTNEKLFF. In DNA, the CDR3 is TGTGCCACCAGCAGAGATCATCGAGTAACTAATGAAAAACTGTTTTTT.

The chain carries TRBV9 and TRBJ1-2; D call uncertain. Germline loops: CDR1 SGDLS, CDR2 YYNGEE. This CDR3 contains 14 residues. V shed 0 bases and J shed 0 bases, with 6 bases lying between them. CDR3 in DNA: TGTGCCAGCAGCGTAGATAGGGCTAACTATGGCTACACCTTC. Its protein is CASSVDRANYGYTF.

V gene TRBV2 combines with J gene TRBJ2-7, with D maybe TRBD1 (5 bases). This CDR3 contains 14 residues. Germline lookup yields CDR1 SNHLY and CDR2 FYNNEI. V dropped 6 bases and J dropped 2 bases, with 14 bases sitting between them. DNA for the CDR3: TGTGCCAGCAGCGTAGGGGCAGGGACCTACGAGCAGTACTTC. Protein: CASSVGAGTYEQYF. Full variable domain (missing parts from reference TRBV2 and TRBJ2-7): EPEVTQTPSHQVTQMGQEVILRCVPISNHLYFYWYRQILGQKVEFLVSFYNNEISEKSEIFDDQFSVERPDGSNFTLKIRSTKLEDSAMYFCASSVGAGTYEQYFGPGTRLTVT.